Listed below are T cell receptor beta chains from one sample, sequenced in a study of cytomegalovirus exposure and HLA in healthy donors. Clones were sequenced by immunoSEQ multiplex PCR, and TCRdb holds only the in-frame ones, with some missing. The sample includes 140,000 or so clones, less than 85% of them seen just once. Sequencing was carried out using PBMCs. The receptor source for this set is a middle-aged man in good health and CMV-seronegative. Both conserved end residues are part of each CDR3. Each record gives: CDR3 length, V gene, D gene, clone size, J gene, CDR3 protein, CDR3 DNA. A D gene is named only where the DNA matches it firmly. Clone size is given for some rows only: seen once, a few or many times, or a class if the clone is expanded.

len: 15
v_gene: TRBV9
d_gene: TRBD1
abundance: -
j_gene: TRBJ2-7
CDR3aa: CASSAENRGQYEQYF
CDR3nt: TGTGCCAGCAGCGCCGAGAACAGGGGGCAATACGAGCAGTACTTC

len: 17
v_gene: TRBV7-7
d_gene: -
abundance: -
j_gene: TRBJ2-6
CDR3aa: CASSLTPGVTGANGLTF
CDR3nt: TGTGCCAGCAGCTTAACGCCAGGGGTTACTGGGGCCAACGGCCTGACTTTC

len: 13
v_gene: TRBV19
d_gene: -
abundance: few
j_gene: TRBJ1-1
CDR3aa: CASSIQGWTEAFF
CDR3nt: TGTGCCAGTAGTATACAGGGTTGGACTGAAGCTTTCTTT

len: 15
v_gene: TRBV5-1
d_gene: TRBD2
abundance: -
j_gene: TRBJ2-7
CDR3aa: CASSLDGRASYEQYF
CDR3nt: TGCGCCAGCAGCTTGGACGGGAGGGCCTCCTACGAGCAGTACTTC

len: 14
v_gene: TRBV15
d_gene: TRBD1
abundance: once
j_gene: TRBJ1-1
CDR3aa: CATSTLQGKTEAFF
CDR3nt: TGTGCCACCAGCACCCTACAGGGGAAGACTGAAGCTTTCTTT

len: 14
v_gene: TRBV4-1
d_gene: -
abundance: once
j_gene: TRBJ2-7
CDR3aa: CASSQVPSPIEQYF
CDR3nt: TGCGCCAGCAGCCAAGTCCCTAGCCCTATCGAGCAGTACTTC

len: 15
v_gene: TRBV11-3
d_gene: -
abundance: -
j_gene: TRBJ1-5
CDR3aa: CASSLDLREEQPQHF
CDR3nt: TGTGCCAGCAGCTTAGATCTAAGGGAGGAACAGCCCCAGCATTTT

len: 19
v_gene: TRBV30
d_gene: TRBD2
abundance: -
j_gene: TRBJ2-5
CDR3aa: CAWTEGGLAGPPRTKTQYF
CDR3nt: TGTGCCTGGACCGAGGGGGGGCTAGCGGGGCCCCCCCGGACTAAGACCCAGTACTTC

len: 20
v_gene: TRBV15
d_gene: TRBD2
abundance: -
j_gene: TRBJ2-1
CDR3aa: CATSSRRLAGGVGPYNEQFF
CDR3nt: TGTGCCACCAGCAGTAGGCGCCTAGCGGGAGGAGTCGGCCCCTACAATGAGCAGTTCTTC

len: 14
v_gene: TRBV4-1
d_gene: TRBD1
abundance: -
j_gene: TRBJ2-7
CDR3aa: CASSQGGQHYEQYF
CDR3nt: TGCGCCAGCAGCCAAGGGGGACAGCACTACGAGCAGTACTTC

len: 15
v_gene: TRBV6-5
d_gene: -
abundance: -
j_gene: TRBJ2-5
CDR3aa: CASSYFSGEGETQYF
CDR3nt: TGTGCCAGCAGTTACTTTTCGGGTGAGGGAGAGACCCAGTACTTC

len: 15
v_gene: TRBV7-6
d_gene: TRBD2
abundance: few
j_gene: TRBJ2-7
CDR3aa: CASSSGTSVSYEQYF
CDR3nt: TGTGCCAGCAGCTCCGGGACTAGCGTCTCCTACGAGCAGTACTTC

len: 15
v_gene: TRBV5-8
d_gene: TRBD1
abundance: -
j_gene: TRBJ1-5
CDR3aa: CASSPGQGAIQPQHF
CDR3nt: TGTGCCAGCAGCCCCGGACAGGGGGCTATTCAGCCCCAGCATTTT

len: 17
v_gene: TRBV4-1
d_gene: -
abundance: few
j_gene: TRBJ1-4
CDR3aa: CASSQEGALPPNEKLFF
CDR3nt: TGCGCCAGCAGCCAAGAGGGGGCACTACCCCCCAATGAAAAACTGTTTTTT

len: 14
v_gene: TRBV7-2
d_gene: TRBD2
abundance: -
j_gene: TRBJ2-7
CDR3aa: CASSLRTSGYEQYF
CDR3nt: TGTGCCAGCAGCTTAAGGACTAGCGGGTACGAGCAGTACTTC

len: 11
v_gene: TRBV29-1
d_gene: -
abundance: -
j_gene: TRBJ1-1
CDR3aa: CSASRSTEAFF
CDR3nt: TGCAGCGCTAGTCGGAGCACTGAAGCTTTCTTT

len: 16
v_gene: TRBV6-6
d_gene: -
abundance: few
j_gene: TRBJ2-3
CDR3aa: CASSYPRQGVADTQYF
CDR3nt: TGTGCCAGCAGTTATCCCCGCCAGGGCGTGGCAGATACGCAGTATTTT

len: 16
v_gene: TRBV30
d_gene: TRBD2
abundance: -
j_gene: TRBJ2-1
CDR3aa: CAWRPLLAGAPYEQFF
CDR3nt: TGTGCCTGGAGGCCGCTACTAGCGGGAGCACCTTATGAGCAGTTCTTC

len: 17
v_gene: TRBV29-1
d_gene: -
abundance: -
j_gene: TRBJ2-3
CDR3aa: CSVEGVRQKRSTDTQYF
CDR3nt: TGCAGCGTTGAAGGTGTTCGACAGAAACGTAGCACAGATACGCAGTATTTT

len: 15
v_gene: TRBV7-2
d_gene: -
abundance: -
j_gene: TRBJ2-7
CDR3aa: CASSLEGRNYYEQYF
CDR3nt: TGTGCCAGCAGCTTAGAGGGGCGGAACTACTACGAGCAGTACTTC

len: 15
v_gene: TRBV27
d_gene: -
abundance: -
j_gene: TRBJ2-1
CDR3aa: CASSLGVGPGNEQFF
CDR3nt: TGTGCCAGCAGCTTGGGTGTGGGGCCGGGCAATGAGCAGTTCTTC

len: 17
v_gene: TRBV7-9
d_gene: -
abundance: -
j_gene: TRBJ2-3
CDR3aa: CSSSLVEWTRSTDTQYF
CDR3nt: TGTTCCAGCAGCTTAGTCGAGTGGACAAGGAGCACAGATACGCAGTATTTT

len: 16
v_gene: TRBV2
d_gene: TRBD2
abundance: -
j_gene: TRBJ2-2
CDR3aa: CASRVLAGGHDGELFF
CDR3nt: TGTGCCAGCAGGGTACTAGCGGGGGGGCATGACGGGGAGCTGTTTTTT

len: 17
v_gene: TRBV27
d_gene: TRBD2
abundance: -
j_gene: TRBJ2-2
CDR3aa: CASSGQTSGRAPGELFF
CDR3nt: TGTGCCAGCAGTGGCCAGACTAGCGGGAGGGCCCCCGGGGAGCTGTTTTTT

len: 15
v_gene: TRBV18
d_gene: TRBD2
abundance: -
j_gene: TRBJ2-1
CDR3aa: CASSRAGGGDNEQFF
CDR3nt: TGTGCCAGCTCCCGCGCCGGGGGGGGAGACAATGAGCAGTTCTTC

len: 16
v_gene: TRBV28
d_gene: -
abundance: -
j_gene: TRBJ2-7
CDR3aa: CASSPIMAVPPYEQYF
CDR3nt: TGTGCCAGCAGTCCCATAATGGCCGTGCCACCCTACGAGCAGTACTTC

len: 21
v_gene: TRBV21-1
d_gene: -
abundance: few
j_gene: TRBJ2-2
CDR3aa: CASSLPYGTSGKSICTGELFF
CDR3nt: TGTGCCAGCAGCTTGCCATATGGGACTAGCGGCAAATCGATTTGCACCGGGGAGCTGTTTTTT

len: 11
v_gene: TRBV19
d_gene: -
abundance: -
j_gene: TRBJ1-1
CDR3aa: CASYRNTEAFF
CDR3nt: TGTGCCAGTTACAGGAACACTGAAGCTTTCTTT

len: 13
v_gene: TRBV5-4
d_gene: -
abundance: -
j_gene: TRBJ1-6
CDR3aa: CASTGGRNSPLHF
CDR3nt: TGTGCCAGCACCGGGGGGCGTAATTCACCCCTCCACTTT

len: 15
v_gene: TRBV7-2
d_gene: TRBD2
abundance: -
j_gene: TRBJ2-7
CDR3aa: CASSQLAGGLAEQYF
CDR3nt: TGTGCCAGCAGCCAACTAGCGGGGGGCCTTGCCGAGCAGTACTTC

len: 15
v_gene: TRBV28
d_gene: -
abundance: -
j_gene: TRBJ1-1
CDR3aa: CASSLLSAKNTEAFF
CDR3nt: TGTGCCAGCAGCCTGCTGAGCGCGAAGAACACTGAAGCTTTCTTT

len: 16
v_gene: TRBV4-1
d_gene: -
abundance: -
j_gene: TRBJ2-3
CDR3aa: CASSQEGSSSTDTQYF
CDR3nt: TGCGCCAGCAGCCAGGAGGGCAGCTCTAGCACAGATACGCAGTATTTT

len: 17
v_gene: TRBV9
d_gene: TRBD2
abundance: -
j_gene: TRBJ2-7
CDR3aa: CASSLRASGSMAYEQYF
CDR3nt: TGTGCCAGCAGCTTAAGGGCTAGCGGGAGTATGGCCTACGAGCAGTACTTC

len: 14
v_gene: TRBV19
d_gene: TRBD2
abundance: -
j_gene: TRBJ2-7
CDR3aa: CASSLGLAEYEQYF
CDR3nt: TGTGCCAGTAGTCTGGGACTAGCGGAATACGAGCAGTACTTC

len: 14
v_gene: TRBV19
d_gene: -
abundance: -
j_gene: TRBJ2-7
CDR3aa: CASSIGGGGDEQYF
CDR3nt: TGTGCCAGTAGTATAGGAGGAGGGGGCGACGAGCAGTACTTC

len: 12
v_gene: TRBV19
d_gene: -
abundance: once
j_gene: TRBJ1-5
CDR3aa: CASRVRNQPQHF
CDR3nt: TGTGCCAGCAGGGTTAGGAATCAGCCCCAGCATTTT

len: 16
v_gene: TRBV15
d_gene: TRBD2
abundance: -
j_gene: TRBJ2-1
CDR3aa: CATSGISGSSYNEQFF
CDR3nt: TGTGCCACCAGCGGAATTAGCGGGAGCTCTTACAATGAGCAGTTCTTC

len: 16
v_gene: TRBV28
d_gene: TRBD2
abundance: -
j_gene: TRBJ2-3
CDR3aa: CASSLLPGGPADTQYF
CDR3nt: TGTGCCAGCAGTTTACTTCCGGGAGGGCCAGCAGATACGCAGTATTTT

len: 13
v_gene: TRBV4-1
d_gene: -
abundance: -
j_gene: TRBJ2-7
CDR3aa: CASSPERAYEQYF
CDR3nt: TGCGCCAGCAGCCCCGAGCGAGCCTACGAGCAGTACTTC

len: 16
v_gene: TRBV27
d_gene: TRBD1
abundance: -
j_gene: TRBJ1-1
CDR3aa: CASSLHSPGQGSEAFF
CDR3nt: TGTGCCAGCAGTCTACATTCACCCGGACAGGGCTCTGAAGCTTTCTTT

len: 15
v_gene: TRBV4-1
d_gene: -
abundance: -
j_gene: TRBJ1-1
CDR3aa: CASSVQATLNTEAFF
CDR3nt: TGCGCCAGCAGCGTTCAGGCGACATTAAACACTGAAGCTTTCTTT

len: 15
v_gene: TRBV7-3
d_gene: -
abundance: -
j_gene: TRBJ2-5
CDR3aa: CASSLGSGQQETQYF
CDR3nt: TGTGCCAGCAGCTTAGGTTCCGGACAGCAAGAGACCCAGTACTTC

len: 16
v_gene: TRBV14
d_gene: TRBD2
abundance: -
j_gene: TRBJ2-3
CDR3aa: CASSQDPGLPTDTQYF
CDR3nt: TGTGCCAGCAGCCAAGATCCGGGACTACCCACAGATACGCAGTATTTT

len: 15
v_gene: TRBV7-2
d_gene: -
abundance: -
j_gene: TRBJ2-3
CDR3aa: CASSLAWAGGDTQYF
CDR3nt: TGTGCCAGCAGCTTAGCGTGGGCCGGGGGAGATACGCAGTATTTT

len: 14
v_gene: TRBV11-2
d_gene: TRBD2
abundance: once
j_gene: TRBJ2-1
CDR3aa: CASNLGGSSDEQFF
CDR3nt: TGTGCCAGCAATCTGGGGGGGAGCAGCGATGAGCAGTTCTTC

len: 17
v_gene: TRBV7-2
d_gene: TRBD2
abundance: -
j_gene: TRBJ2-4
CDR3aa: CASSLGGLAGPQNIQYF
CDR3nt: TGTGCCAGCAGCCTGGGAGGACTAGCGGGCCCCCAAAACATTCAGTACTTC

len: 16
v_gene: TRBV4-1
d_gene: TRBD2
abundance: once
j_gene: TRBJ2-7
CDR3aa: CASSHPSGGAKYEQYF
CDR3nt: TGCGCCAGCAGCCATCCTAGCGGGGGGGCCAAATACGAGCAGTACTTC

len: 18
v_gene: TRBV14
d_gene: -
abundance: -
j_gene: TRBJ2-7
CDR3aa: CASSQPPMGRSPLYEQYF
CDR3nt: TGTGCCAGCAGCCAACCCCCGATGGGGCGGAGCCCCCTATACGAGCAGTACTTC

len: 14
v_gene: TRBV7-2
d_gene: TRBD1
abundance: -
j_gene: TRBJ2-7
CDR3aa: CASSPPGQGYEQYF
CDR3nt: TGTGCCAGCAGTCCCCCTGGACAGGGCTACGAGCAGTACTTC

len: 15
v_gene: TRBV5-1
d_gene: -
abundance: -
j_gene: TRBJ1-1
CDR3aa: CASSLTGTLNTEAFF
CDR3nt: TGCGCCAGCAGCTTGACAGGGACCCTGAACACTGAAGCTTTCTTT

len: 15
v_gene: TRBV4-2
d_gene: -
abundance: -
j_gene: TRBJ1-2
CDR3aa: CASSQAENSNYGYTF
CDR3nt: TGTGCCAGCAGCCAAGCGGAGAATTCTAACTATGGCTACACCTTC

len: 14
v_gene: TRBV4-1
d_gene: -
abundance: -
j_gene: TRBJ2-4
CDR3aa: CASSQAYTENSQYF
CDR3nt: TGCGCCAGCAGCCAAGCTTATACGGAAAACAGTCAGTACTTC

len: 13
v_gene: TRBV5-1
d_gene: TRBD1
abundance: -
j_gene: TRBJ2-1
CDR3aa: CASSTGAYNEQFF
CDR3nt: TGCGCCAGCAGCACAGGGGCCTACAATGAGCAGTTCTTC

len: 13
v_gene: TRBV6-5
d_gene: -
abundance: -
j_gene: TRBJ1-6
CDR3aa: CASTSTENSPLHF
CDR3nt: TGTGCCAGCACCAGTACGGAGAATTCACCCCTCCACTTT